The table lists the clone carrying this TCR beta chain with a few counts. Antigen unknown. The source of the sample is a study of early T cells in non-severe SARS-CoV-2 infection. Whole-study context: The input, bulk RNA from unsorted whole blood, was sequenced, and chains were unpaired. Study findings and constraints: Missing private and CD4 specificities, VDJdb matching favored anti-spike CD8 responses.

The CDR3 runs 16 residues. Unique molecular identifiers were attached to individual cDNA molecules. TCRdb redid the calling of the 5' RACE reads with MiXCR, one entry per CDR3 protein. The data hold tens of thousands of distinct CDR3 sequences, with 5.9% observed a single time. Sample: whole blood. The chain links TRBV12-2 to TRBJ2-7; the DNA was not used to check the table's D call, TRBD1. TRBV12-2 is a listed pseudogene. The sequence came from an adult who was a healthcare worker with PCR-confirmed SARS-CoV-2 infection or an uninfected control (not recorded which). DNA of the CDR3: TGTGCAAGTCGCTTTCCTGGGACACCCACCCTAAGAGAGCAGTACTTC. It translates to CASRFPGTPTLREQYF.